This T cell receptor beta chain originates from a study of cytotoxic CD8 clonotypes in ibrutinib-treated CLL. Study overall: Investigators reported about 25 partial and 2 complete responses; after median 68 months, 14 patients remained remitted and some twelve progressed.

Deletions cut 4 bases from V and 3 bases from J, with 11 bases between. In germline, CDR1 is MGHRA, CDR2 YSYEKL. The CDR3 covers 14 residues. Profiled with immunoSEQ multiplex PCR; TCRdb holds only in-frame clones, not every one. The table records hundreds of thousands of clones, about four fifths of them present only once. About this clone: Its specificity is unknown.

Broader study findings: Public clonotypes showed up rarely, and on treatment they shrank or held steady.

This TCR came from a human donor with chronic lymphocytic leukemia. The V gene is TRBV4-1, the J gene TRBJ2-3; D not resolved. The sequenced sample was PBMCs, obtained after 12 months of ibrutinib treatment. The CDR3 spells CASSPRRSTDTQYF. In nucleotides, the CDR3 is TGCGCCAGCAGCCCCCGAAGGTCAACAGATACGCAGTATTTT.